The 15 T cell receptor beta chains presented below share a single source sample, sequenced in a study of vaccination and CD4 T cells after COVID-19. An Oncomine TCR Beta short-read assay was used to sequence the DNA from cultured CD4+ T cells. TCRdb analysed the PCR reads with MiXCR anew, one entry per CDR3 protein. This table holds 17,000 or so distinct CDR3 sequences, 45% to 50% found once. Their specific antigens are unknown. Treatment defined: approximately 11-day PBMC culture with coronavirus spike peptide pools or control peptides (ViraFEST assay). The sample consisted of CD4+ T cells from blood, cultured in vitro, taken before SARS-CoV-2 vaccination. These receptors were collected from a human donor who received a COVID-19 vaccine.

The genes are TRBV24-1 and TRBJ2-4; D may correspond to TRBD1 or TRBD2 (10 bases each). CDR3 length equals 23 residues. Between the trimmed V and J ends, which lost 3 bases and 0 bases, there was a span of 32 bases. In germline, CDR1 is KGHDR, CDR2 SFDVKD. Here the CDR3 reads CATSDPIDRGLASGGLAKNIQYF. The DNA for the CDR3 is TGTGCCACCAGTGATCCAATCGACAGGGGGCTGGCTAGCGGGGGTCTAGCCAAAAACATTCAGTACTTC.

This clonotype was seen a single time. The chain recombines TRBV5-1 with TRBJ1-6; 7 nucleotides match TRBD1. Per the germline V gene, CDR1 is SGHRS and CDR2 is YFSETQ. With V trimmed by 0 bases and J by 9 bases, 12 bases remained unmatched. The CDR3 extends over 17 amino acids. DNA for the CDR3: TGCGCCAGCAGCTTGGATCCCCAACAGGGGAAGGGTTCACCCCTCCACTTT. This codes for CASSLDPQQGKGSPLHF.

This chain connects TRBV10-3 to TRBJ2-7; D might be TRBD1 or TRBD2, each matching 6 bases. There are 12 residues in the CDR3. Germline loops: CDR1 ENHRY, CDR2 SYGVKD. V was pared by 2 bases and J by 6 bases, with 8 bases between. The CDR3 spells CAISERGREQYF. For the CDR3, the DNA is TGTGCCATCAGTGAGCGGGGGCGCGAGCAGTACTTC.

On this clonotype itself: This could be a read error, since a much larger clone is one nucleotide away. The chain combines TRBV19 with TRBJ2-3, with D possibly TRBD2 on 5 matching bases. The CDR3 has 16 residues. With 2 bases removed from V and 2 bases from J, the gap between germline ends came to 14 bases. Germline V gene sequence: CDR1 LNHDA, CDR2 SQIVND (reference sequence). CDR3 region: CASSISPGSNTDTQYF. Written as DNA, the CDR3 is TGTGCCAGTAGTATAAGCCCGGGATCTAACACAGATACGCAGTATTTT. The full variable domain, completed using reference TRBV19 and TRBJ2-3, is DGGITQSPKYLFRKEGQNVTLSCEQNLNHDAMYWYRQDPGQGLRLIYYSQIVNDFQKGDIAEGYSVSREKKESFPLTVTSAQKNPTAFYLCASSISPGSNTDTQYFGPGTRLTVL.

The chain has TRBV7-6 and TRBJ2-7; D might be TRBD1 (8 bases). Deletions cut 5 bases from V and 5 bases from J, with 25 bases between. This CDR3 is built from 17 residues. Germline CDR1 and CDR2: SGHVS and FNYEAQ. In DNA form, the CDR3 reads TGTGCCAGCAGCGAGCGGGACAGGAGGTATTCCGGGCACGAGCAGTACTTC. Residues: CASSERDRRYSGHEQYF.

This chain connects TRBV2 to TRBJ2-5; D is ambiguous. Germline V gene data show CDR1 as SNHLY and CDR2 as FYNNEI. The V end lost 8 bases, the J end lost 4 bases, and 17 bases lay between the germline ends. The CDR3 loop spans 14 amino acids. The CDR3 protein is CASRGRTSRETQYF. The CDR3 coding sequence is TGTGCCAGCCGTGGGCGGACCTCAAGAGAGACCCAGTACTTC.

This clonotype has a handful of counts. The chain carries TRBV30 and TRBJ1-2, with TRBD1 as a possible D gene (5 bases). The germline CDR1 and CDR2 sequences are GTSNPN and SVGIG (reference sequence). The V gene lost 2 bases and the J gene lost 0 bases, with 10 bases spanning the gap. This CDR3 contains 14 residues. CDR3 sequence reads: CAWSPGTSNYGYTF. In DNA, the CDR3 is TGTGCCTGGAGTCCGGGGACTTCTAACTATGGCTACACCTTC. Variable domain in full (rest from reference TRBV30 and TRBJ1-2): SQTIHQWPATLVQPVGSPLSLECTVEGTSNPNLYWYRQAAGRGLQLLFYSVGIGQISSEVPQNLSASRPQDRQFILSSKKLLLSDSGFYLCAWSPGTSNYGYTFGSGTRLTVV.

The count of this clonotype is one. The chain uses TRBV12-3 or TRBV12-4 and TRBJ2-7; no reliable D call. The CDR3 has 14 amino acids. V lost 3 bases and J 2 bases, leaving 11 bases between the germline ends. The chain's CDR3 is CASSFGVGAYEQYF. The CDR3 DNA sequence: TGTGCCAGCAGTTTTGGGGTTGGGGCCTACGAGCAGTACTTC.

In its sample, this clonotype was seen a few times. J is TRBJ2-3 and V is TRBV5-4; D is unresolved. Germline-derived CDR1 and CDR2 are SGHNT and YYREEE (reference sequence). CDR3 length equals 15 residues. V lost 0 bases, J lost 3 bases, and 11 bases lay in between. CDR3 in DNA: TGTGCCAGCAGCTTGGAGCTAGATCAAACAGATACGCAGTATTTT. This translates into CASSLELDQTDTQYF.

The chain employs TRBV19 and TRBJ2-1; TRBD2 matches 11 bases. This CDR3 comprises 14 residues. Germline lookup yields CDR1 LNHDA and CDR2 SQIVND (reference sequence). Trimming cost V 3 bases and J 5 bases; bases outside gene matches: 0. CDR3 DNA: TGTGCCAGTAGTATGGGACTAGCGGACAATGAGCAGTTCTTC. Amino acid sequence: CASSMGLADNEQFF.

This clonotype was observed a few times. The chain employs TRBV15 and TRBJ2-5; perhaps D is TRBD1 or TRBD2 (6 bases each). The CDR3 is made up of 16 amino acids. Trimming removed 0 bases at V and 5 bases at J, with 16 bases between. Germline CDR1 reads LNHNV; CDR2 reads YYDKDF (reference sequence). The DNA of the CDR3 is TGTGCCACCAGCAGAGATCTCTGGGGGGCTGGTGAGACCCAGTACTTC. Translated, it gives CATSRDLWGAGETQYF. Variable domain in full (rest from reference TRBV15 and TRBJ2-5): DAMVIQNPRYQVTQFGKPVTLSCSQTLNHNVMYWYQQKSSQAPKLLFHYYDKDFNNEADTPDNFQSRRPNTSFCFLDIRSPGLGDTAMYLCATSRDLWGAGETQYFGPGTRLLVL.

J is TRBJ2-3 and V is TRBV20-1, with D possibly TRBD2 on 6 matching bases. The CDR3 runs to 15 residues. The ends were cut back, 6 bases at V and 3 bases at J, with 19 bases in the middle. Per germline, CDR1 DFQATT and CDR2 SNEGSKA (reference sequence). The CDR3, as DNA: TGCAGTGCCCCCGCGGGGCGGGGATTAACAGATACGCAGTATTTT. Amino acids: CSAPAGRGLTDTQYF.

The chain links TRBV20-1 to TRBJ2-3, with 8 bases aligning to TRBD2. There are 17 residues in the CDR3. Germline CDR1 DFQATT, CDR2 SNEGSKA (reference sequence). V lost 1 base and J lost 2; bases outside the gene matches: 11. The CDR3 nucleotides are TGCAGTGCTAGAGTCTGGCGGGGGGCGTGGGTCACAGATACGCAGTATTTT. This sequence encodes CSARVWRGAWVTDTQYF.

This clonotype was observed a handful of times. This chain joins TRBV15 and TRBJ2-3; D gene ambiguous. Germline V gene data show CDR1 as LNHNV and CDR2 as YYDKDF (reference sequence). CDR3 size: 12 residues. The V end was cut by 3 bases, the J end by 2 bases, with 3 bases between. The CDR3 DNA follows: TGTGCCACCAGCAGGGACACAGATACGCAGTATTTT. Translated: CATSRDTDTQYF.

This clonotype was found a few times. The chain carries TRBV29-1 and TRBJ1-2; 8 nucleotides agree with TRBD1. This CDR3 is 14 amino acids long. V gave up 1 base and J gave up 4 bases; unmatched junction bases: 5. Germline V gene data show CDR1 as SQVTM and CDR2 as ANQGSEA. CDR3 bases: TGCAGCGTTGAAGCCCGGGACAGGCCCTATGGCTACACCTTC. Its protein is CSVEARDRPYGYTF.